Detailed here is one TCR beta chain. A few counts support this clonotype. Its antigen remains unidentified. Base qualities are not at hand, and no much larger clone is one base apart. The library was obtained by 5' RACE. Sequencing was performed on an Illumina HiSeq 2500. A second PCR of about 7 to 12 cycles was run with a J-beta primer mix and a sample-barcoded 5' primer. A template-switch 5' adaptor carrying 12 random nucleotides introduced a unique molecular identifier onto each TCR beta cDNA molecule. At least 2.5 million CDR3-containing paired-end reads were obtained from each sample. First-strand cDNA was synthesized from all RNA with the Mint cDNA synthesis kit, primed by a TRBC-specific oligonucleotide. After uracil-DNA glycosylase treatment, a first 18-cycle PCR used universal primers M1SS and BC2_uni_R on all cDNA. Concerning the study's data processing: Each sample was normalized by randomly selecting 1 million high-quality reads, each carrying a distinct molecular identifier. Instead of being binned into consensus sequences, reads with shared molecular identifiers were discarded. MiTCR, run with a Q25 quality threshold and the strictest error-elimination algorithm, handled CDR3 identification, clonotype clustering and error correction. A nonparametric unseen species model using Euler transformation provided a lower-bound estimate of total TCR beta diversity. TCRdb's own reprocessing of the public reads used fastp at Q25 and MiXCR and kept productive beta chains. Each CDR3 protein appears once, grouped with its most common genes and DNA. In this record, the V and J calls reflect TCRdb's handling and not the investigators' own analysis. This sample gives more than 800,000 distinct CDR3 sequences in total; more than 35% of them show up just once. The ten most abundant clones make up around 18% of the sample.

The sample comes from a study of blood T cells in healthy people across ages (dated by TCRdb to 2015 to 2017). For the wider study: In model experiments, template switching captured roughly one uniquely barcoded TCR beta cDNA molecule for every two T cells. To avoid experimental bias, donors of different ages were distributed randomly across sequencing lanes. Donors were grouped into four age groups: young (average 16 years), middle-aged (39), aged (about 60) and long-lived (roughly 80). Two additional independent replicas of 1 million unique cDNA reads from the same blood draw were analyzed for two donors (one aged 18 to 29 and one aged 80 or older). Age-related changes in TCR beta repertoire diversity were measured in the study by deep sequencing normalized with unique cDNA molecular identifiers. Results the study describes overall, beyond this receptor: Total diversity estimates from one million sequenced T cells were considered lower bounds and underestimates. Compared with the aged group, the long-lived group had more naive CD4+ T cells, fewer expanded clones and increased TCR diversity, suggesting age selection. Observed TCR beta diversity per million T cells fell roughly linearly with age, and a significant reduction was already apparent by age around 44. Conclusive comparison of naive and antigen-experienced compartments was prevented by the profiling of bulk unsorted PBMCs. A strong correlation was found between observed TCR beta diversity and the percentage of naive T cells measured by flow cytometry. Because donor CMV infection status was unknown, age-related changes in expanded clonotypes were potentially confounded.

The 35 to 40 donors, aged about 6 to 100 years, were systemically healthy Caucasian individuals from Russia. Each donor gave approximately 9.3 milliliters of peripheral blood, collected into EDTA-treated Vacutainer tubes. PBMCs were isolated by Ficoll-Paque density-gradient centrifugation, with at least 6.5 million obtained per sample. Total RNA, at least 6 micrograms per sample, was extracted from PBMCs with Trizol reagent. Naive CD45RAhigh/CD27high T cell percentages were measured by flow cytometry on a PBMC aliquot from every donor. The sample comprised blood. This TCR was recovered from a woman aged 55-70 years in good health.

Here the CDR3 is given as CASSYAASGSQDTQYF. DNA sequence: TGTGCCAGCAGTTACGCGGCTAGCGGGAGTCAAGATACGCAGTATTTT. The sequence is built from TRBV6-6 and TRBJ2-3; 10 junctional bases match TRBD2. The germline V gene (reference sequence) provides CDR1 MNHNY and CDR2 SVGAGI. Ends trimmed: V by 2 bases, J by 5 bases; bases unmatched to a gene: 7. There are 16 amino acids in the CDR3, from cysteine to phenylalanine inclusive. Kept here is only the CDR3 DNA, which spans 48 bases and is read in frame from base 1.